One sample yielded the 30 T cell receptor beta chains listed below, sequenced in a study of cytomegalovirus exposure and HLA in healthy donors. Primers for the PCR totalled 60 Vbeta and 13 Jbeta. Some clones are missing from TCRdb's copy, which holds only in-frame ones; the method was immunoSEQ multiplex PCR. This sample has some 150,000 clones, with 83% found just once. Sample: PBMCs. All receptors come from a man aged 40-50 years in good health and CMV-seronegative.

The rearrangement joins TRBV7-9 to TRBJ1-2; 8 bases map to TRBD1. Looked up from germline, CDR1 is SEHNR and CDR2 is FQNEAQ (reference sequence). With 0 bases clipped from V and 0 bases from J, the junction kept 9 bases outside the gene matches. CDR3 length: 18 residues. CDR3 sequence: CASSLATTGAPTNYGYTF. The CDR3 region has the DNA TGTGCCAGCAGCTTAGCCACGACAGGGGCCCCGACTAACTATGGCTACACCTTC. Full variable domain (remainder filled in from reference TRBV7-9 and TRBJ1-2): DTGVSQNPRHKITKRGQNVTFRCDPISEHNRLYWYRQTLGQGPEFLTYFQNEAQLEKSRLLSDRFSAERPKGSFSTLEIQRTEQGDSAMYLCASSLATTGAPTNYGYTFGSGTRLTVV.

This clone was seen just once. The J gene is TRBJ1-2, the V gene TRBV28; D is unresolved. The CDR3 totals 11 residues. V lost 3 bases and J lost 7, with 6 bases in between. Germline V lookup: CDR1 MDHEN, CDR2 SYDVKM. Here the CDR3 DNA reads TGTGCCAGCAGTTTTACGGGTGGCTACACCTTC. It specifies CASSFTGGYTF.

V usage is TRBV2 and J usage is TRBJ1-5, with a weak D call TRBD1 (6 bases). In germline, CDR1 is SNHLY, CDR2 FYNNEI. The V gene lost 8 bases and the J gene lost 2 bases, with 13 bases spanning the gap. CDR3 length: 14 amino acids. The CDR3 is CASVERQGNQPQHF. CDR3 nucleotides: TGTGCCAGCGTAGAACGACAGGGCAATCAGCCCCAGCATTTT.

The CDR3 nucleotides are TGTGCCGTGGCGTTGGGGACAGGGGAAGAGACCCAGTACTTC. Translation: CAVALGTGEETQYF. The V gene is TRBV15, the J gene TRBJ2-5, with 10 positions matching TRBD1. V shed 11 bases, J shed 3 bases, and the junction held 9 bases outside the gene matches. The CDR3 has 14 residues. Germline V gene data show CDR1 as LNHNV and CDR2 as YYDKDF (reference sequence).

This clone was seen a single time. This chain connects TRBV9 to TRBJ1-3; D is unresolved. Trimming cost V 0 bases and J 4 bases, with 11 bases left between them. CDR1 SGDLS and CDR2 YYNGEE come from the germline V gene. This CDR3 region has 15 residues. The DNA of the CDR3 is TGTGCCAGCAGCGTAGACTCTAATTCCGGAAACACCATATATTTT. Its translation is CASSVDSNSGNTIYF.

The genes are TRBV7-3 and TRBJ2-1, with TRBD1 matching over 9 bases. Germline CDR1 SGHTA, CDR2 FQGTGA. This CDR3 comprises 16 residues. The trim removed 5 bases at V and 8 bases at J, leaving 13 bases unmatched. The CDR3 region is CASSPRRDRVGDEQFF. CDR3 coding DNA: TGTGCCAGCAGCCCAAGACGGGACAGGGTAGGCGATGAGCAGTTCTTC.

The chain has TRBV5-8 and TRBJ1-2; a possible D gene is TRBD1 (6 bases). The CDR3 extends over 13 amino acids. V was pared by 4 bases and J by 6 bases, with 13 bases between. CDR1 SGHTS and CDR2 YDEGEE come from the germline V gene. The CDR3, as DNA: TGTGCCAGCAGCCGTCAGGGGTTTAATGGCTACACCTTC. It is translated as CASSRQGFNGYTF. The full variable domain, with the rest looked up from reference TRBV5-8 and TRBJ1-2, is EAGVTQSPTHLIKTRGQQATLRCSPISGHTSVYWYQQALGLGLQFLLWYDEGEERNRGNFPPRFSGRQFPNYSSELNVNALELEDSALYLCASSRQGFNGYTFGSGTRLTVV.

The rearrangement joins TRBV13 to TRBJ2-7; 8 bases are a match to TRBD1. Per germline, CDR1 PRHDT and CDR2 FYEKMQ (reference sequence). V lost 4 bases, J lost 3 bases, and 2 bases stayed unmatched. This CDR3 comprises 13 residues. CDR3 DNA: TGTGCCAGCAGCTCGACAGGGGTCTACGAGCAGTACTTC. It yields the protein CASSSTGVYEQYF. Drawing the rest from reference TRBV13 and TRBJ2-7, the complete variable domain is AAGVIQSPRHLIKEKRETATLKCYPIPRHDTVYWYQQGPGQDPQFLISFYEKMQSDKGSIPDRFSAQQFSDYHSELNMSSLELGDSALYFCASSSTGVYEQYFGPGTRLTVT.

The J gene is TRBJ2-1, the V gene TRBV4-1; 10 positions agree with TRBD1. J gave up 7 bases and V 3 bases, and 9 bases lay outside the gene matches. The CDR3 is made up of 16 amino acids. Germline V lookup: CDR1 MGHRA, CDR2 YSYEKL. Here the CDR3 DNA reads TGCGCCAGCAGCCATCCGGACAGGGGGTCGGGAAATGAGCAGTTCTTC. It codes for CASSHPDRGSGNEQFF.

The chain has TRBV10-3 and TRBJ2-5, with 7 bases lining up with TRBD2. CDR3 length equals 13 residues. After removal of 7 bases from V and 4 bases from J, the junction contained 6 bases not matched to a gene. The germline CDR1 and CDR2 sequences are ENHRY and SYGVKD. Written as DNA, the CDR3 is TGTGCCATCAATGGCGGGGGACGAGAGACCCAGTACTTC. Protein: CAINGGGRETQYF.

This clone was observed a few times. This chain connects TRBV4-3 to TRBJ2-1, with TRBD2 matching over 9 bases. With V trimmed by 1 base and J by 3 bases, 10 bases remained unmatched. Per germline, CDR1 LGHNA and CDR2 YSLEER. The CDR3 contains 18 residues. CDR3 sequence reads: CASSQGARLAGIYNEQFF. DNA for the CDR3: TGCGCCAGCAGCCAAGGGGCTCGGCTAGCGGGAATCTACAATGAGCAGTTCTTC.

The chain employs TRBV23-1 and TRBJ1-4, with no clear D. TRBV23-1 is flagged as an ORF with uncertain function. Trimming stripped 6 bases from V and 2 bases from J, with 13 bases between. CDR3 size: 15 residues. The CDR3 loop is CASRAIGGTNEKLFF. The CDR3 coding sequence is TGCGCCAGCAGGGCTATTGGCGGGACTAATGAAAAACTGTTTTTT.

This clone was picked up a small number of times. The CDR3 loop is CASSQSLSYGYTF. DNA for the CDR3: TGTGCCAGCAGCCAAAGTCTAAGCTATGGCTACACCTTC. The V and J genes are TRBV14 and TRBJ1-2; D ambiguous. Trimming stripped 2 bases from V and 4 bases from J, with 8 bases between. Germline V CDR1 and CDR2: SGHDN, FVKESK. The CDR3 totals 13 residues.

The rearrangement uses TRBV14 and TRBJ2-7, with D possibly being TRBD2 (5 bases). Germline assignment: CDR1 SGHDN and CDR2 FVKESK. Trimming removed 5 bases at V and 0 bases at J, with 8 bases between. The CDR3 totals 13 residues. Here the CDR3 reads CASSSRDSYEQYF. CDR3 coding DNA: TGTGCCAGCAGCTCCCGGGACTCCTACGAGCAGTACTTC.

The chain combines TRBV11-2 with TRBJ2-1, with 8 positions matching TRBD1. The CDR3 totals 15 residues. Germline values: CDR1 SGHAT, CDR2 FQNNGV. Losses at the gene ends were 4 bases for V and 4 bases for J; bases not matched to a gene: 6. In DNA, the CDR3 is TGTGCCAGCAGCTCCCCTCAGGGGGCATACAATGAGCAGTTCTTC. It codes for CASSSPQGAYNEQFF.

This clone was observed once. This chain links TRBV18 with TRBJ1-5; TRBD1 matches at 8 bases. The CDR3 consists of 15 residues. Looked up from germline, CDR1 is KGHSH and CDR2 is LQKENI. V was clipped by 4 bases and J by 7 bases; unmatched bases: 9. CDR3 DNA sequence: TGTGCCAGCTCACTGGACCAGGGGGCGGGACAGCCCCAGCATTTT. This gives the protein CASSLDQGAGQPQHF. Filled out from reference TRBV18 and TRBJ1-5, the complete variable domain reads NAGVMQNPRHLVRRRGQEARLRCSPMKGHSHVYWYRQLPEEGLKFMVYLQKENIIDESGMPKERFSAEFPKEGPSILRIQQVVRGDSAAYFCASSLDQGAGQPQHFGDGTRLSIL.

The CDR3 is CASRARGGQAYEQYF. The CDR3 bases are TGTGCCAGCAGGGCTAGGGGGGGGCAGGCCTACGAGCAGTACTTC. The chain links TRBV6-5 to TRBJ2-5; perhaps TRBD2 as D (7 bases). The J call may be mistaken, given a closer DNA end match to TRBJ2-7. The CDR3 runs 15 residues. Per germline, CDR1 MNHEY and CDR2 SVGAGI.

This clone was seen more than once but under ten times. V gene TRBV5-1 combines with J gene TRBJ2-7; 7 positions agree with TRBD2. The CDR3 has 14 amino acids. V shed 3 bases, J shed 7 bases, and the junction held 10 bases outside the gene matches. The germline V gene has CDR1 SGHRS and CDR2 YFSETQ. The CDR3 is CASSWEAGSREQYF. For the CDR3, the DNA is TGCGCCAGCAGCTGGGAAGCGGGGTCCAGGGAGCAGTACTTC.

The chain links TRBV13 to TRBJ1-4; 9 nucleotides align to TRBD1. After removal of 6 bases from V and 8 bases from J, the junction contained 4 bases not matched to a gene. The germline CDR1 and CDR2 sequences are PRHDT and FYEKMQ (reference sequence). The CDR3 consists of 13 residues. The CDR3 loop reads CASRGQGSEKLFF. CDR3 bases: TGTGCCAGCAGGGGACAGGGCTCGGAAAAACTGTTTTTT.

The chain links TRBV6-5 to TRBJ1-1; 7 bases match TRBD1. Losses at the gene ends were 4 bases for V and 10 bases for J; bases not matched to a gene: 9. CDR1 is MNHEY, CDR2 SVGAGI, per germline. CDR3 length equals 13 residues. CDR3 sequence: CASSFGQETRAFF. For the CDR3, the DNA is TGTGCCAGCAGTTTCGGACAGGAAACTCGAGCTTTCTTT.

This clone appeared once. The chain is built from TRBV6-6 and TRBJ1-2, with D hard to call. The germline V and J ends were trimmed by 5 bases and 4 bases, with 11 bases remaining between them. This CDR3 is built from 13 residues. Germline V gene data show CDR1 as MNHNY and CDR2 as SVGAGI (reference sequence). As DNA, the CDR3 is TGTGCCAGCAGTCGTCTGGTGGCCTATGGCTACACCTTC. Amino acids: CASSRLVAYGYTF.

This chain links TRBV7-3 with TRBJ2-3; 7 bases are shared with TRBD2. CDR1 SGHTA and CDR2 FQGTGA come from the germline V gene. This CDR3 is built from 16 residues. With 2 bases clipped from V and 2 bases from J, the junction kept 7 bases outside the gene matches. CDR3 loop: CASSLLGSGLTDTQYF. Written as DNA, the CDR3 is TGTGCCAGCAGCTTATTGGGTAGCGGGCTCACAGATACGCAGTATTTT. Supplemented by reference TRBV7-3 and TRBJ2-3, the full variable domain reads GAGVSQTPSNKVTEKGKYVELRCDPISGHTALYWYRQSLGQGPEFLIYFQGTGAADDSGLPNDRFFAVRPEGSVSTLKIQRTERGDSAVYLCASSLLGSGLTDTQYFGPGTRLTVL.

The chain combines TRBV5-8 with TRBJ1-6, with 7 bases lining up with TRBD1. Losses at the gene ends were 4 bases for V and 12 bases for J; bases not matched to a gene: 13. Germline loops: CDR1 SGHTS, CDR2 YDEGEE. The CDR3 runs 15 residues. CDR3 coding DNA: TGTGCCAGCAGCACCACTCCGGGACAGACCCTACCCCTCCACTTT. Encoded protein: CASSTTPGQTLPLHF.

This clone was detected once. The J gene is TRBJ2-1, the V gene TRBV7-2; 10 nucleotides align to TRBD2. With V trimmed by 3 bases and J by 6 bases, 5 bases remained unmatched. Germline values: CDR1 SGHTA, CDR2 FQGNSA. This CDR3 has 15 amino acids. The CDR3 DNA reads TGTGCCAGCAGCTTTATGAGCGGGGGGGCCAATGAGCAGTTCTTC. Translation gives CASSFMSGGANEQFF.

V and J are TRBV7-3 and TRBJ2-1; TRBD2 matches 13 bases. V was pared by 2 bases and J by 5 bases, with 0 bases of the junction left unmatched. Germline V lookup: CDR1 SGHTA, CDR2 FQGTGA. The CDR3 runs to 15 residues. As DNA, the CDR3 is TGTGCCAGCAGCTTAGGGACTAGCGGGGACAATGAGCAGTTCTTC. It translates to CASSLGTSGDNEQFF.

This clone was found once. The rearrangement joins TRBV27 to TRBJ2-7; D is unclear. Germline lookup yields CDR1 MNHEY and CDR2 SMNVEV (reference sequence). V lost 5 bases and J 4 bases, leaving 12 bases between the germline ends. This CDR3 has 13 residues. CDR3 in DNA: TGTGCCAGCAGTGTCTTCTCGGGTTACGAGCAGTACTTC. Translation gives CASSVFSGYEQYF.

The count of this clone is one. This chain uses TRBV29-1 with TRBJ2-3; D might be TRBD1 (5 bases). The V gene's germline CDR1 is SQVTM and CDR2 ANQGSEA. V gave up 4 bases and J gave up 0 bases, with 14 bases separating them. The CDR3 runs 15 residues. The CDR3 DNA follows: TGCAGCGTTGGGGCAGGGTATCCGAGCACAGATACGCAGTATTTT. Encoded protein: CSVGAGYPSTDTQYF.

This clone came up once. This chain links TRBV27 with TRBJ1-6; 11 bases map to TRBD1. Trimming removed 6 bases from V and 11 bases from J; junction bases left unmatched: 3. This CDR3 is built from 13 residues. Germline-derived CDR1 and CDR2 are MNHEY and SMNVEV (reference sequence). The CDR3 DNA sequence: TGTGCCAGCAGGGACAGGGGGCATACACCCCTCCACTTT. Amino acid sequence: CASRDRGHTPLHF.

This clone has only one observation. The gene calls are TRBV29-1 and TRBJ1-1, with D possibly TRBD1 on 5 matching bases. This CDR3 is built from 13 residues. Germline loops: CDR1 SQVTM, CDR2 ANQGSEA. V lost 5 bases, J lost 1 base, and 11 bases lay in between. DNA of the CDR3: TGCAGCGTTTCAGTACAGGCGAACACTGAAGCTTTCTTT. Translated: CSVSVQANTEAFF.

This chain joins TRBV19 and TRBJ2-3; the D is unclear. V lost 3 bases to trimming and J lost 4 bases, with 14 bases between them. The CDR3 covers 15 residues. CDR1 and CDR2 from the germline V gene are LNHDA and SQIVND (reference sequence). In nucleotides, the CDR3 is TGTGCCAGTAGTATCGGGTCCGGGTTCGCAGATACGCAGTATTTT. Residues: CASSIGSGFADTQYF.